This T cell receptor beta chain was sequenced for a study of blood T cell repertoires in COVID-19. The repertoire was sequenced with immunoSEQ multiplex PCR; TCRdb's copy has only in-frame clones and lacks some. The data show about 170,000 clones, 79% seen once. Categorization into cohorts depended on clinical history that participants reported. This TCR was sampled from a woman in her 70s in a cohort exposed to, infected with or recovered from COVID-19 (not recorded which). The sequencing sample was made of PBMCs or T cells enriched from blood (not recorded which).

The CDR3 spells CASSEGLQETQYF. The CDR3 nucleotides are TGTGCCAGCAGTGAAGGTCTCCAAGAGACCCAGTACTTC. This chain joins TRBV2 and TRBJ2-5, with D unclear. Trimming took 1 base from V and 1 from J, leaving 4 bases between them. CDR1 is SNHLY, CDR2 FYNNEI, per germline. The CDR3 covers 13 residues.